The present T cell receptor (beta chain) was sequenced within a study of a mutant IDH1 vaccine in newly diagnosed glioma. For the study at large: All eight of the vaccinations patients received fell in weeks 1, 3, 5, 7, 11, 15, 19 and 23.

In regard to this clone: The antigen is not known.

Germline CDR1 LNHDA, CDR2 SQIVND (reference sequence). V lost 3 bases, J lost 1 base, and 6 bases stayed unmatched. The CDR3 sequence is 17 residues long. Noted time point: week 11, during vaccination. Mutant IDH1 20-mer peptide, at 300 ug, made up each vaccine dose, with topical imiquimod. Here immunoSEQ multiplex PCR was the method, and the copy in TCRdb shows in-frame clones only, minus some. The data show more than 50,000 clones, with 80% seen just once and more than 5.5% held by the top ten. V gene TRBV19 combines with J gene TRBJ1-1; TRBD1 matches at 12 bases. The sequence was obtained from a man aged 45-60 years with glioma. The source material was PBMCs, sampled from a glioma patient whose treatment included an IDH1 peptide vaccine. The CDR3 loop is CASSIGTGGGWNTEAFF. As DNA, the CDR3 is TGTGCCAGTAGTATCGGGACAGGGGGCGGGTGGAACACTGAAGCTTTCTTT.